Listed here are 16 T cell receptor beta chains from one sample, sequenced in a study of T cells in tumors after PD-1 blockade. Profiled with immunoSEQ multiplex PCR; TCRdb holds only in-frame clones, not every one. The sample lists 60,000 or so clones; around four fifths were seen once. The sequencing here drew on PBMCs, taken before anti-PD-1 treatment. The receptors were gathered from a human donor with basal cell carcinoma.

V is TRBV12-3 or TRBV12-4 and J is TRBJ1-5; no firm D call. The CDR3 totals 13 residues. The V and J ends lost 8 bases and 7 bases respectively, with 15 bases between them. The DNA of the CDR3 is TGTGCCAGCTCGAAGACGGGCGGGCAGCCCCAGCATTTT. The encoded protein is CASSKTGGQPQHF.

The chain combines TRBV19 with TRBJ1-5, with a tentative D call TRBD1 (6 bases). Germline V gene data show CDR1 as LNHDA and CDR2 as SQIVND (reference sequence). The V end lost 7 bases, the J end lost 0 bases, and 16 bases lay between the germline ends. The CDR3 extends over 16 amino acids. The CDR3 here is CASTGDTTFSNQPQHF. Here the CDR3 DNA reads TGTGCCAGTACAGGGGACACCACTTTTAGCAATCAGCCCCAGCATTTT. Looking up the rest from reference TRBV19 and TRBJ1-5 gives the full variable domain: DGGITQSPKYLFRKEGQNVTLSCEQNLNHDAMYWYRQDPGQGLRLIYYSQIVNDFQKGDIAEGYSVSREKKESFPLTVTSAQKNPTAFYLCASTGDTTFSNQPQHFGDGTRLSIL.

This chain connects TRBV9 to TRBJ2-2, with 9 bases aligning to TRBD2. CDR1 is SGDLS, CDR2 YYNGEE, per germline. This CDR3 has 16 amino acids. V dropped 0 bases and J dropped 4; count of bases not matched to a gene: 4. This CDR3 is CASSVGLAGITGELFF. The DNA of the CDR3 is TGTGCCAGCAGCGTAGGGCTAGCGGGGATCACCGGGGAGCTGTTTTTT.

V usage is TRBV18 and J usage is TRBJ1-2, with no clear D. V dropped 0 bases and J dropped 4 bases, with 15 bases sitting between them. The CDR3 has 16 amino acids. CDR1 KGHSH and CDR2 LQKENI come from the germline V gene. This chain's CDR3 is CASSPPGFDITYGYTF. The CDR3 nucleotides are TGTGCCAGCTCACCACCGGGATTTGATATTACCTATGGCTACACCTTC.

The genes are TRBV18 and TRBJ2-4, with a tentative D call TRBD1 (6 bases). CDR1 and CDR2 (germline): KGHSH, LQKENI. V was shortened by 2 bases and J by 3 bases, with 14 bases between the two germline ends. The CDR3 is made up of 16 amino acids. The CDR3 nucleotides are TGTGCCAGCTCACCAGGGACAACCTTTGGCAAAAACATTCAGTACTTC. Amino acids: CASSPGTTFGKNIQYF.

The rearrangement links TRBV29-1 to TRBJ2-3, with D hard to call. The V gene's germline CDR1 is SQVTM and CDR2 ANQGSEA. The CDR3 covers 10 residues. V gave up 4 bases and J gave up 5 bases, with 4 bases separating them. DNA of the CDR3: TGCAGCGTTGGAGTAGATACGCAGTATTTT. Its protein product is CSVGVDTQYF.

This rearrangement joins TRBV6-6 to TRBJ1-3; 7 bases agree with TRBD1. The length of the CDR3 is 16 residues. CDR1 and CDR2 (germline): MNHNY, SVGAGI (reference sequence). The V gene end was trimmed by 7 bases and the J gene end by 0 bases; junction bases not matched to a gene: 9. Here the CDR3 DNA reads TGTGCCAGCACCCTACAGGGGTTCGCCTCTGGAAACACCATATATTTT. Translating gives CASTLQGFASGNTIYF.

The chain combines TRBV7-2 with TRBJ2-1; D is unresolved. The germline V and J ends were trimmed by 4 bases and 8 bases, with 15 bases remaining between them. The CDR3 runs 14 residues. Per germline, CDR1 SGHTA and CDR2 FQGNSA. The chain's CDR3 is CASSSSGMGYEQFF. The CDR3 region has the DNA TGTGCCAGCAGCTCTTCTGGCATGGGCTATGAGCAGTTCTTC.

This clone has only one observation. The chain employs TRBV19 and TRBJ1-5, with D maybe TRBD1 (5 bases). Germline-derived CDR1 and CDR2 are LNHDA and SQIVND (reference sequence). The CDR3 extends over 15 amino acids. Trimming shortened V by 3 bases and J by 3 bases, and 12 bases separated the two germline ends. The CDR3 loop reads CASSIGGDANQPQHF. The CDR3, as DNA: TGTGCCAGTAGTATTGGAGGGGACGCCAATCAGCCCCAGCATTTT. The whole variable domain, filled in from reference TRBV19 and TRBJ1-5, reads DGGITQSPKYLFRKEGQNVTLSCEQNLNHDAMYWYRQDPGQGLRLIYYSQIVNDFQKGDIAEGYSVSREKKESFPLTVTSAQKNPTAFYLCASSIGGDANQPQHFGDGTRLSIL.

V gene TRBV6-5 combines with J gene TRBJ1-2; D might be TRBD1 (6 bases). The V and J ends lost 5 bases and 1 base respectively, with 11 bases between them. The CDR3 extends over 14 amino acids. Germline V gene sequence: CDR1 MNHEY, CDR2 SVGAGI. The CDR3 protein is CASSRTDLNYGYTF. The CDR3 DNA is TGTGCCAGCAGTCGGACAGACCTTAACTATGGCTACACCTTC.

The CDR3 nucleotides read TGTGCCAGCAGCTTGGCCGGGGGGGCTAACACTGAAGCTTTCTTT. The encoded protein is CASSLAGGANTEAFF. The genes are TRBV5-6 and TRBJ1-1; D possibly corresponds to TRBD1 (6 bases). Germline loops: CDR1 SGHDT, CDR2 YYEEEE. The germline V and J ends were trimmed by 0 bases and 2 bases, with 11 bases remaining between them. CDR3 length: 15 amino acids.

A few counts support this clone. This rearrangement joins TRBV5-1 to TRBJ2-2, with 8 nucleotides matching TRBD1. The trim removed 6 bases at V and 0 bases at J, leaving 4 bases unmatched. Germline CDR1 reads SGHRS; CDR2 reads YFSETQ. The CDR3 has 15 residues. For the CDR3, the DNA is TGCGCCAGCATGGACAGGGCCACGAACACCGGGGAGCTGTTTTTT. Translation gives CASMDRATNTGELFF.

The CDR3 sequence is CASSLNGGPTEAFF. Written as DNA, the CDR3 is TGTGCCAGCAGCCTTAATGGGGGGCCCACTGAAGCTTTCTTT. This chain connects TRBV5-6 to TRBJ1-1; tentative D call: TRBD1 (6 bases). This CDR3 is built from 14 residues. Trimming pared 4 bases from V and 4 bases from J, leaving 14 bases between. CDR1 and CDR2 (germline): SGHDT, YYEEEE.

This chain links TRBV25-1 with TRBJ1-2; possibly TRBD1 for D (6 bases). The V end lost 1 base, the J end lost 4 bases, and 13 bases lay between the germline ends. This CDR3 region has 15 residues. Germline lookup yields CDR1 MGHDK and CDR2 SYGVNS. CDR3 DNA sequence: TGTGCCAGCAGTGAATTTTCAGGGGACACCTATGGCTACACCTTC. It yields the protein CASSEFSGDTYGYTF.

V gene TRBV12-3 or TRBV12-4 combines with J gene TRBJ2-7; D may be TRBD1 (6 bases). This CDR3 comprises 11 residues. V was shortened by 7 bases and J by 6 bases, with 10 bases between the two germline ends. CDR3: CASKTGFEQYF. CDR3 coding DNA: TGTGCCAGCAAAACAGGGTTCGAGCAGTACTTC.

The chain carries TRBV5-4 and TRBJ2-7; D is unclear. V lost 5 bases to trimming and J lost 4 bases, with 10 bases between them. This CDR3 is built from 12 residues. Germline CDR1 and CDR2: SGHNT and YYREEE (reference sequence). As DNA, the CDR3 is TGTGCCAGCAGTTCTCAAGGGTACGAGCAGTACTTC. Translation gives CASSSQGYEQYF.